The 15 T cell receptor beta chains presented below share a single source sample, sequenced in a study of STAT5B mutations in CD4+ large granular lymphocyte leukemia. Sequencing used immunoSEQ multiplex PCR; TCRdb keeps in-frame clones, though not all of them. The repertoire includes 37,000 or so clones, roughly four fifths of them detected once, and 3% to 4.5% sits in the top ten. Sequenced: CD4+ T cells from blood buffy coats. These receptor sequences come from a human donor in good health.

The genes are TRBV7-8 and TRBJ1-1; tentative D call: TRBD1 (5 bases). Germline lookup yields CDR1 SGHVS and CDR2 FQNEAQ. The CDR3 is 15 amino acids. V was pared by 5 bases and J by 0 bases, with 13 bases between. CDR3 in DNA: TGTGCCAGCAGCGGCCAGGGACGGATGAACACTGAAGCTTTCTTT. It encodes CASSGQGRMNTEAFF.

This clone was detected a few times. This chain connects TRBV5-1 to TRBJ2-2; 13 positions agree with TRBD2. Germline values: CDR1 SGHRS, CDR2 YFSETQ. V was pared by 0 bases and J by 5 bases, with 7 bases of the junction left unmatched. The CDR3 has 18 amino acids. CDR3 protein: CASSLGGLGLAGTGELFF. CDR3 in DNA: TGCGCCAGCAGCTTGGGAGGCCTGGGACTAGCGGGGACCGGGGAGCTGTTTTTT.

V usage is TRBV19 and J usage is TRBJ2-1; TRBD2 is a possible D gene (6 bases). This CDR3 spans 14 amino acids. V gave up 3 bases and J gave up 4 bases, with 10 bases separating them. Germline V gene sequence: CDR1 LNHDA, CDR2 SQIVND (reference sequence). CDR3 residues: CASSMRDLYNEQFF. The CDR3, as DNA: TGTGCCAGTAGTATGAGGGACTTATACAATGAGCAGTTCTTC.

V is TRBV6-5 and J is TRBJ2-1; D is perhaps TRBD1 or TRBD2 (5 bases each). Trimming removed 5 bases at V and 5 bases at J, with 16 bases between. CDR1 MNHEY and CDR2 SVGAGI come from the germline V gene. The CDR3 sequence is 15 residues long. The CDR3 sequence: CASSQYPMGDNEQFF. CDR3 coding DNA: TGTGCCAGCAGTCAATACCCAATGGGGGACAATGAGCAGTTCTTC.

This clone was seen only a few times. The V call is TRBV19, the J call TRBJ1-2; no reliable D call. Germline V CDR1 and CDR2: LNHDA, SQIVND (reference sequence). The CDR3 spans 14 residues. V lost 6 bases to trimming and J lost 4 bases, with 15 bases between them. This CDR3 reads CASSRESGIYGYTF. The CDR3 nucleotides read TGTGCCAGTAGCCGGGAGAGCGGGATCTATGGCTACACCTTC.

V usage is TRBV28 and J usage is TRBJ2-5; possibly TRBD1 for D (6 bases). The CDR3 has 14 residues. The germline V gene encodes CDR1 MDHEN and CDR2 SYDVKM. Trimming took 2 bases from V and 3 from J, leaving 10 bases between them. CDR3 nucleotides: TGTGCCAGCAGTTTAGGGCGACAGGAAGAGACCCAGTACTTC. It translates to CASSLGRQEETQYF.

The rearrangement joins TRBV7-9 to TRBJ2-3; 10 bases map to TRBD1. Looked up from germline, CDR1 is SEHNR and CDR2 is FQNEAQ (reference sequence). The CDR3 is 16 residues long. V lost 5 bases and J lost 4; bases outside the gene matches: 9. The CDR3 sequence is CASSIIMTGGPDTQYF. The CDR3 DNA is TGTGCCAGCAGCATAATTATGACAGGGGGCCCAGATACGCAGTATTTT.

CDR3 coding DNA: TGCGCCAGCAGCCCGGACAGGGGGCGTACCGGGGAGCTGTTTTTT. Protein: CASSPDRGRTGELFF. This chain connects TRBV4-3 to TRBJ2-2; 11 bases line up with TRBD1. CDR1 and CDR2 (germline): LGHNA, YSLEER. This CDR3 is 15 amino acids long. Trimming took 4 bases from V and 5 from J; bases not matched to a gene: 3.

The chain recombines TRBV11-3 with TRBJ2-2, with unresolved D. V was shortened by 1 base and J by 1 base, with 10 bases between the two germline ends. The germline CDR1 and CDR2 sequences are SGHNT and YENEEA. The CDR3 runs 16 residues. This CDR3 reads CASSLVSRLNTGELFF. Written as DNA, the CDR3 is TGTGCCAGCAGCTTAGTTTCTCGTCTGAACACCGGGGAGCTGTTTTTT.

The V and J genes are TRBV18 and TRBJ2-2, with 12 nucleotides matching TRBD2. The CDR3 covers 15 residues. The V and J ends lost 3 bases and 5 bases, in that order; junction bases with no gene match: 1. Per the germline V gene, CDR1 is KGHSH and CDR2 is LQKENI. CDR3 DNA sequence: TGTGCCAGCTCACCCGGACTAGCGGGAACCGGGGAGCTGTTTTTT. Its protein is CASSPGLAGTGELFF.

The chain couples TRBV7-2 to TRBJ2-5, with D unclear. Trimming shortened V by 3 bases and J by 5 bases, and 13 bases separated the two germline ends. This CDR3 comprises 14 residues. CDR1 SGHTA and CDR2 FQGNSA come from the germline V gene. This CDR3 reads CASSLVRLGETQYF. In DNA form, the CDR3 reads TGTGCCAGCAGCTTGGTCCGCCTTGGGGAGACCCAGTACTTC.

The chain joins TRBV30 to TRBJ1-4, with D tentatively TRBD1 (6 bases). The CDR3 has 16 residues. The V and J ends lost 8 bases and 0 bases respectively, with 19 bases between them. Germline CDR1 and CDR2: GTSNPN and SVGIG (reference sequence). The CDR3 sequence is CASSTGPLTTNEKLFF. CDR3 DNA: TGTGCCAGCTCGACAGGACCCCTAACAACTAATGAAAAACTGTTTTTT.

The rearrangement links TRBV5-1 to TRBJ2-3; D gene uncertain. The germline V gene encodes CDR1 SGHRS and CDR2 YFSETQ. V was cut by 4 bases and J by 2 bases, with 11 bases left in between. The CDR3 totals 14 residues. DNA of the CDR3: TGCGCCAGCAGCATTGGGATCACCACAGATACGCAGTATTTT. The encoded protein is CASSIGITTDTQYF.

CDR3 protein: CASSLAGRSYEQYF. DNA for the CDR3: TGTGCCAGTAGTTTGGCGGGCCGGAGTTACGAGCAGTACTTC. V gene TRBV19 combines with J gene TRBJ2-7; TRBD2 might be the D (5 bases). The ends were cut back, 5 bases at V and 4 bases at J, with 15 bases in the middle. Germline CDR1 LNHDA, CDR2 SQIVND (reference sequence). CDR3 size: 14 residues.

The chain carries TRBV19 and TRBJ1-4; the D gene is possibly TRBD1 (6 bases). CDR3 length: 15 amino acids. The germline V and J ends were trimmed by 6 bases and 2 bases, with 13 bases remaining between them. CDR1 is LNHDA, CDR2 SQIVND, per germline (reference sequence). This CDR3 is CASSREGQTNEKLFF. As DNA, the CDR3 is TGTGCCAGTAGCCGGGAAGGACAGACTAATGAAAAACTGTTTTTT. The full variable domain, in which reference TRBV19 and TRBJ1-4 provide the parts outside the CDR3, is DGGITQSPKYLFRKEGQNVTLSCEQNLNHDAMYWYRQDPGQGLRLIYYSQIVNDFQKGDIAEGYSVSREKKESFPLTVTSAQKNPTAFYLCASSREGQTNEKLFFGSGTQLSVL.